The rows below give T cell receptor beta chains drawn from one sample of a study of OX40 agonist ivuxolimab in advanced cancers. The data were produced by immunoSEQ multiplex PCR, yet TCRdb's version contains in-frame clones alone and is incomplete. The sample has approximately 94,000 clones; approximately 89% are singletons. Source: CD4+ or CD8+ T cells sorted from blood, taken in a trial of the OX40 agonist ivuxolimab. The receptors here all came from an adult with an advanced solid tumor such as melanoma, head and neck, liver or kidney cancer. CDR3s leave out the opening cysteine and the closing phenylalanine or tryptophan. Some rows have no size entry. The others give once, few or many, or a class for an expanded clone.

clone size	V gene	J gene	CDR3 length	CDR3 protein
-	TRBV6-1	TRBJ2-7	10	ASKGYSYEQY
-	TRBV6-5	TRBJ2-2	12	ASSYDRNTGELF
-	TRBV6-1	TRBJ2-7	10	ASGYRDGEQY
-	TRBV5-1	TRBJ1-3	16	ASSLSARNPDSGNTIY
-	TRBV5-5	TRBJ2-7	10	ASVGENYEQY
-	TRBV28	TRBJ2-2	11	ASTGGPTGELF
-	TRBV19	TRBJ1-5	17	ASSIERTGDTNSNQPQH
-	TRBV27	TRBJ2-7	12	ASSLQPVTYEQY
once	TRBV6-1	TRBJ2-5	14	ASSEARGVLGETQY
-	TRBV30	TRBJ2-7	11	AWSVAGPSEQY
-	TRBV5-4	TRBJ1-5	12	ASSRGGDNQPQH
-	TRBV2	TRBJ1-6	11	ASSDGGNSPLH
-	TRBV6-1	TRBJ2-7	13	ASSVPTGQGNEQY
-	TRBV11-2	TRBJ2-7	14	ASSFPGTGPKYEQY
-	TRBV5-6	TRBJ2-1	13	ASSYLRLFNNEQF
-	TRBV7-3	TRBJ1-2	11	ASSTGVGGGYT
-	TRBV9	TRBJ2-2	14	ASSLTGTGYTGELF
-	TRBV19	TRBJ1-2	14	ASSTDRDLLLYGYT
-	TRBV4-2	TRBJ2-2	13	ASSPGLSNTGELF
few	TRBV6-1	TRBJ2-4	14	ASSEGVGQAKNIQY
-	TRBV2	TRBJ1-2	10	ASSVGAGGYT
-	TRBV5-1	TRBJ1-6	13	ASSLSGVGNSPLH
-	TRBV16	TRBJ1-1	13	ASSQSIGQGAEAF
-	TRBV16	TRBJ1-2	14	ASSQFFQRNNYGYT
-	TRBV4-2	TRBJ1-2	10	ASSRGEGGYT
few	TRBV4-2	TRBJ2-7	11	ASSQDRLGEQY
-	TRBV7-9	TRBJ1-6	12	ASSFAQNNSPLH
-	TRBV30	TRBJ2-5	11	AWSDQGFETQY
-	TRBV6-1	TRBJ1-2	12	ASRLRDRQSYYT
-	TRBV6-4	TRBJ2-2	11	ASSDSGTGELF
-	TRBV11-3	TRBJ2-5	13	ASSLGSGNQETQY
-	TRBV5-1	TRBJ2-2	13	ASSLAVLGTGELF
few	TRBV5-1	TRBJ1-1	12	ASSRTGLSTEAF
-	TRBV11-3	TRBJ2-4	16	ASSPGASGGLAKNIQY
-	TRBV30	TRBJ2-3	12	AWSGHPQTDTQY
-	TRBV5-1	TRBJ2-1	12	ASGKGYPYNEQF
-	TRBV19	TRBJ2-1	10	ASVSPFNEQF
-	TRBV5-4	TRBJ1-2	11	ASSKDSLYGYT
-	TRBV19	TRBJ2-7	12	ASSAQGASYEQY
-	TRBV2	TRBJ2-2	14	ASRNTGVVRTGELF
-	TRBV5-4	TRBJ1-1	12	ASSLVQGTAEAF
once	TRBV5-1	TRBJ2-2	13	ASSLTSKNTGELF
few	TRBV21-1	TRBJ1-1	10	ASTSFTGEAF
-	TRBV5-8	TRBJ2-5	14	ASSLAVGGSTETQY
-	TRBV7-9	TRBJ2-2	13	ASSFDRADTGELF
-	TRBV6-6	TRBJ1-1	11	ASSIQGRTEAF
-	TRBV19	TRBJ2-3	11	ASTLSGADTQY
-	TRBV19	TRBJ2-1	9	ASRAGERVF
-	TRBV6-1	TRBJ1-4	13	ASSKILTGDEKLF
-	TRBV10-3	TRBJ1-3	12	AIRQEPSGNTIY
-	TRBV5-4	TRBJ2-7	11	ASSWAMTYEQY
-	TRBV5-1	TRBJ1-5	16	ASSSGYNTGESNQPQH
-	TRBV6-1	TRBJ2-1	13	ASSAQQGSYNEQF
-	TRBV30	TRBJ2-7	11	AVTGREGYEQY
-	TRBV30	TRBJ2-5	13	AWSVLAGGGETQY